Each of the 16 T cell receptor beta chains below was sequenced from the same sample in a study of CD8+ T cells in alopecia areata. Extraction and reverse transcription of RNA yielded cDNA as the sequencing template. Profiling relied on immunoSEQ multiplex PCR, and the TCRdb table lists in-frame clones only, not all of them. The specimen has fewer than 2,000 clones, none found just once. Source material: skin. The source of these receptors is a C3H/HeJ mouse with alopecia areata. This line is of MHC haplotype H2-k.

The table lists this clone with many counts. Gene names refer to mouse genes. The read terminates 4 residues ahead of where the CDR3 ends, so the germline J gene completes it. The chain has TRBV14 and TRBJ1-1, with TRBD1 matching over 7 bases. The germline V gene encodes CDR1 SGHDT and CDR2 FRDEAV. The CDR3 spans 14 residues. V lost 3 bases to trimming and J lost 0 bases; unmatched junction nucleotides: 2. CDR3 sequence: CASSSGQTNTEVFF. CDR3 DNA (partial): TGTGCCAGCAGTTCGGGACAGACAAACACA.

In this sample, this clone turned up many times. Gene names refer to mouse genes. The read finishes 4 residues shy of the CDR3 end, and the germline J gene is used to complete it. The sample has other DNA sequences that encode this CDR3 too. The rearrangement uses TRBV13-1 and TRBJ2-3; perhaps TRBD2 as D (5 bases). The V gene's germline CDR1 is NSHNY and CDR2 SYGAGN. The V and J ends lost 3 bases and 1 base respectively, with 12 bases between them. This CDR3 is built from 15 residues. CDR3 region: CASSVGGGGAETLYF. The CDR3 bases that were read are TGTGCCAGCAGTGTGGGTGGTGGGGGTGCAGAA.

Judged by abundance, this clone is medium-sized. Any gene name here is a mouse gene name. Read sequence stops 4 residues before the CDR3 end, and the germline J gene provides the missing end. The chain carries TRBV3 and TRBJ1-2, with TRBD1 identical over 7 bases. In germline, CDR1 is SNHLY, CDR2 FYNGKV (reference sequence). The CDR3 runs to 15 residues. Losses at the gene ends were 3 bases for V and 0 bases for J; bases not matched to a gene: 4. CDR3 bases read: TGTGCCAGCAGCTTGGGACAGCCTGCAAACTCC. Its protein product is CASSLGQPANS. The full CDR3 is CASSLGQPANSDYTF.

In its sample, this clone was seen many times. The gene names given are mouse names. Read sequence stops 4 residues before the CDR3 end, and the germline J gene provides the missing end. This chain uses TRBV13-1 with TRBJ2-2, with TRBD2 identical over 10 bases. Germline CDR1 NSHNY, CDR2 SYGAGN. V dropped 2 bases and J dropped 1; count of bases not matched to a gene: 5. The CDR3 contains 17 residues. The CDR3 region is CASSDGLGGRNTGQLYF. The CDR3 DNA, read in part, is TGTGCCAGCAGTGACGGTCTGGGGGGGCGAAACACCGGG.

A note on this clone: Genes and germline come from the mouse. The CDR3 extends 4 residues past the end of the read, so its final part is completed from the germline J gene. V gene TRBV29 combines with J gene TRBJ2-3; D call uncertain. Germline CDR1 and CDR2: MSHET and SYDVDS. The CDR3 has 15 residues. The V gene lost 0 bases and the J gene lost 0 bases, with 7 bases spanning the gap. The CDR3 spells CASSLSSGSAETLYF. The CDR3 DNA, read in part, is TGTGCTAGCAGTTTATCGTCAGGTAGTGCAGAA.

This clone was observed a few times. Gene names follow the mouse nomenclature. The CDR3 is cut off 4 residues early in the read; its end comes from the germline J gene. This chain connects TRBV19 to TRBJ2-5; TRBD2 aligns across 13 bases. The CDR3 contains 16 residues. Germline CDR1 FNHDT, CDR2 SITEND (reference sequence). CDR3 sequence: CASSGLGGRDRDTQYF. The sequenced part of the CDR3 DNA is TGTGCCAGCAGTGGACTGGGGGGGCGTGATCGAGAC. The whole variable domain, filled in from reference TRBV19 and TRBJ2-5, reads GGIITQTPKFLIGQEGQKLTLKCQQNFNHDTMYWYRQDSGKGLRLIYYSITENDLQKGDLSEGYDASREKKSSFSLTVTSAQKNEMAVFLCASSGLGGRDRDTQYFGPGTRLLVL.

This clone was recorded at least ten times. Mouse names are used for the genes. The DNA ends 4 residues before the CDR3 does, and the rest of the CDR3 is filled in from the germline J gene. The V call is TRBV5, the J call TRBJ2-5; 9 positions agree with TRBD2. The V gene's germline CDR1 is LGHNA and CDR2 YNLKQL (reference sequence). The CDR3 spans 15 residues. Unmatched junction bases numbered 4, after V lost 5 bases and J lost 1 base. CDR3 bases read: TGTGCCAGCAGCACTCGACTGGGGGACCAAGAC. This translates into CASSTRLGDQD. The complete CDR3 reads CASSTRLGDQDTQYF.

This clone was picked up many times. Mouse gene names apply. Coverage ceases 4 residues before the CDR3 finishes, and the germline J gene fills in the end. The rearrangement joins TRBV1 to TRBJ2-3; TRBD2 matches 12 bases. The CDR3 contains 16 residues. The junction had 6 bases not matched to a gene; V was cut back by 5 bases and J by 3 bases. Looked up from germline, CDR1 is NSQYPW and CDR2 is LRSPGD (reference sequence). The sequenced part of the CDR3 DNA is TGCACCTGCAGTAAACCGGGACTGGGGGGAGCAGAA. This translates into CTCSKPGLGGAE. The entire CDR3 sequence reads CTCSKPGLGGAETLYF.

This clone was seen ten or more times. Gene and germline names: mouse. The DNA ends 4 residues before the CDR3 does, and the rest of the CDR3 is filled in from the germline J gene. J is TRBJ2-7 and V is TRBV19; 12 nucleotides agree with TRBD2. Germline V gene lookup returns CDR1 FNHDT and CDR2 SITEND (reference sequence). The CDR3 totals 16 residues. V lost 2 bases and J lost 2; bases outside the gene matches: 5. The chain's CDR3 is CASSMGDWGAPYEQYF. Incomplete CDR3 DNA: TGTGCCAGCAGTATGGGGGACTGGGGGGCCCCCTAT.

By share, this clone counts as medium-sized. These gene names are mouse names. The read finishes 4 residues shy of the CDR3 end, and the germline J gene is used to complete it. The chain has TRBV1 and TRBJ1-2, with D maybe TRBD1 (6 bases). The CDR3 consists of 10 residues. Germline V gene lookup returns CDR1 NSQYPW and CDR2 LRSPGD (reference sequence). The sequenced part of the CDR3 DNA is TGCACAGGGGGAAACTCC. Translating it yields CTGGNS. The full CDR3 protein reads CTGGNSDYTF.

This clone occurred many times. The gene symbols are mouse symbols. CDR3 DNA, as far as it was read: TGTGCCAGCAGTGAGGGACTGGGGATCCGATCAGAA. It translates to CASSEGLGIRSE. From start to end, the CDR3 is CASSEGLGIRSETLYF. This chain uses TRBV13-1 with TRBJ2-3, with 10 bases identical to TRBD2. The read finishes 4 residues shy of the CDR3 end, and the germline J gene is used to complete it. V shed 2 bases, J shed 4 bases, and the junction held 7 bases outside the gene matches. CDR1 NSHNY and CDR2 SYGAGN come from the germline V gene. The CDR3 has 16 residues.

By share of the sample, this clone is medium-sized (0.01 to 0.1%). Gene names are the mouse ones. Sequencing ends 4 residues short of the CDR3 end; the germline J gene provides the rest. This chain links TRBV12-1 with TRBJ2-7; TRBD1 might be the D (5 bases). The CDR3 totals 13 residues. CDR1 is SGHSN, CDR2 HYEKVE, per germline. With 9 bases removed from V and 0 bases from J, the gap between germline ends came to 14 bases. The CDR3 sequence: CAPRHRSSYEQYF. The covered CDR3 bases are TGTGCCCCGAGGCACAGGAGCTCCTAT.

As to this clone: Each gene name is a mouse one. The CDR3 end is not reached by the read, which stops 3 residues before it; the germline J gene fills it in. This chain links TRBV29 with TRBJ1-6; TRBD1 is a possible D gene (5 bases). TRBJ1-6 is designated an ORF whose function remains uncertain. The CDR3 contains 14 residues. Per germline, CDR1 MSHET and CDR2 SYDVDS. The ends were cut back, 5 bases at V and 4 bases at J, with 9 bases in the middle. CDR3 sequence: CASSPRQYNSPLYF. The part of the CDR3 DNA that was read is TGTGCTAGCAGTCCCCGACAGTATAATTCGCCC.

As regards this clone: Germline and genes here are mouse. The CDR3 end falls 4 residues outside the read, so it is completed with the germline J gene. V gene TRBV29 combines with J gene TRBJ2-5; 13 bases align to TRBD2. Germline V gene sequence: CDR1 MSHET, CDR2 SYDVDS. This CDR3 has 14 residues. CDR3 DNA (partial): TGTGCTACCCAGGGACTGGGGGGGAAAGAC. Its translation: CATQGLGGKD. The full CDR3 sequence reads CATQGLGGKDTQYF. The entire variable domain, with the rest obtained from reference TRBV29 and TRBJ2-5, is as follows: DMKVTQMPRYLIKRMGENVLLECGQDMSHETMYWYRQDPGLGLQLIYISYDVDSNSEGDIPKGYRVSRKKREHFSLILDSAKTNQTSVYFCATQGLGGKDTQYFGPGTRLLVL.

This clone was counted many times. Gene and germline names: mouse. The read comes to an end 4 residues before the CDR3 does, leaving the germline J gene to fill in the end. The J gene is TRBJ2-4, the V gene TRBV3; 8 bases align to TRBD2. In germline, CDR1 is SNHLY, CDR2 FYNGKV (reference sequence). V trimming: 1 base; J trimming: 1 base; junction bases outside the gene matches: 4. There are 16 residues in the CDR3. CDR3 amino acids: CASSLGGGGGQNTLYF. The part of the CDR3 DNA that was read is TGTGCCAGCAGCTTAGGGGGGGGCGGGGGTCAAAAC.

This clone was seen repeatedly, ten times or more. All gene names here are mouse names. Coverage ceases 4 residues before the CDR3 finishes, and the germline J gene fills in the end. V gene TRBV1 combines with J gene TRBJ1-1, with D hard to call. The CDR3 runs 15 residues. The V gene lost 0 bases and the J gene lost 4 bases, with 12 bases spanning the gap. Per germline, CDR1 NSQYPW and CDR2 LRSPGD (reference sequence). The CDR3: CTCSADGVIGTEVFF. CDR3 DNA, as far as it was read: TGCACCTGCAGTGCAGATGGGGTAATCGGCACA.